This T cell receptor (beta chain) was identified during a study of blood T cells in healthy people across ages. Study summary: Researchers report that template switching captured about one barcoded beta molecule per two T cells. The study's findings and limits: Without sorted subsets, naive and antigen-experienced compartments could not be conclusively compared.

Primed by a sample-barcoded 5' primer and a J-beta primer mix, a second PCR proceeded for roughly 7 to 12 cycles. Each CDR3 protein gets one entry after TCRdb re-called the 5' RACE reads with MiXCR. The sample yields roughly 930,000 distinct CDR3 sequences, around 48% seen once. CDR1 is MNHEY and CDR2 is SVGEGT in the germline V gene. The J segment lost 4 bases and the V segment lost 6 bases, leaving 4 bases of the junction unmatched. CDR3 length equals 13 residues. This clonotype was counted only a few times. Its antigen is not known. This receptor was identified in a man aged 25-45 years in good health. Sequencing input: blood. The chain couples TRBV6-2 or TRBV6-3 to TRBJ1-1; 8 bases are shared with TRBD1. The CDR3 DNA is TGTGCCAGCAGAATCACAGGGGGCACTGAAGCTTTCTTT. It translates to CASRITGGTEAFF.